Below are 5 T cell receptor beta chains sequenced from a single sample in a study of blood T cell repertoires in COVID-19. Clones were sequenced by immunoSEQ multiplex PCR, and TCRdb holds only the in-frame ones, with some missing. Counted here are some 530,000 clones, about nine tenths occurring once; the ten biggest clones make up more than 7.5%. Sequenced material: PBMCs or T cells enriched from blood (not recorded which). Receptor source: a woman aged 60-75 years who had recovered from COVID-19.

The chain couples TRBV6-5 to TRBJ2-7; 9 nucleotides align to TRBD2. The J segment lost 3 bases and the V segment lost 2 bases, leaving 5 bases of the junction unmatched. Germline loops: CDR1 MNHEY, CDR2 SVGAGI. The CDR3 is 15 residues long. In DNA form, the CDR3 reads TGTGCCAGCAGTTACCTCCCGCGGGGGGGCTACGAGCAGTACTTC. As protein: CASSYLPRGGYEQYF.

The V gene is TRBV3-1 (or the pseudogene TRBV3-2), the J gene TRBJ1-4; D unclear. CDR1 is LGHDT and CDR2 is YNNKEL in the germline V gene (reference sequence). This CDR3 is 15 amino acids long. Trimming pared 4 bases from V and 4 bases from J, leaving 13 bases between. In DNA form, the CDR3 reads TGTGCCAGCAGCCTTGAACCGGGGAGTAATGAAAAACTGTTTTTT. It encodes CASSLEPGSNEKLFF.

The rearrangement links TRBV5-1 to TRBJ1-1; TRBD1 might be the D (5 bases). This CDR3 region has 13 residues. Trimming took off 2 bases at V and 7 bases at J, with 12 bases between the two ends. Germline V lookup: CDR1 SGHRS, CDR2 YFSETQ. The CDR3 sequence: CASSFTLGGEAFF. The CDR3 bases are TGCGCCAGCAGCTTTACATTGGGGGGTGAAGCTTTCTTT.

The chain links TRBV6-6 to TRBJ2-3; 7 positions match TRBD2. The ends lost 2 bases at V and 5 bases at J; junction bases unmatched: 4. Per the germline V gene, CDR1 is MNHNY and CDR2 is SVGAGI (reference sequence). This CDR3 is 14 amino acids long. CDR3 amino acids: CASSYRGVVDTQYF. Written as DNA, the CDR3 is TGTGCCAGCAGTTACCGGGGGGTGGTAGATACGCAGTATTTT.

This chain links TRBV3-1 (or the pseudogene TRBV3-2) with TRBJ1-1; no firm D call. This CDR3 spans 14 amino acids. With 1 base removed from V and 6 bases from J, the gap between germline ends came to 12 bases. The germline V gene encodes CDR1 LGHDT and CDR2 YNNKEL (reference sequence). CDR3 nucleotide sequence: TGTGCCAGCAGCCAAGCGGGGTCTTCGGCTGAAGCTTTCTTT. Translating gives CASSQAGSSAEAFF.